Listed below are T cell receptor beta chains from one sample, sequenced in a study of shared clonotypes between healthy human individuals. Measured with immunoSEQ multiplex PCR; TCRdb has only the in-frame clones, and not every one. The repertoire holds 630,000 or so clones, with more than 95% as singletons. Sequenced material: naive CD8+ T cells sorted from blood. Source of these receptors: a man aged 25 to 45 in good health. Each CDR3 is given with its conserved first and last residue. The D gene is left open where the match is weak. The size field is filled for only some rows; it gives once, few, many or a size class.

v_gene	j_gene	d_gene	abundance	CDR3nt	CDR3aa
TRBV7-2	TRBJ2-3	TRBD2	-	TGTGCCAGCAGTACAGGGACTAGCGGCACAGATACGCAGTATTTT	CASSTGTSGTDTQYF
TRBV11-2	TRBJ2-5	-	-	TGTGCCAGCAGCTCCCGGACAGGGCTACCACCTTCGGGAGGGGACCAGTACTTC	CASSSRTGLPPSGGDQYF
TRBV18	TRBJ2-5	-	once	TGTGCCAGCTCACCGATCCCAAGTCTTCCGGAGACCCAGTACTTC	CASSPIPSLPETQYF
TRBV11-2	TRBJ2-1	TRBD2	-	TGTGCCAGCAGCTTAATTCCACCCCGGCCTAGCGGGAGCAATGAGCAGTTCTTC	CASSLIPPRPSGSNEQFF
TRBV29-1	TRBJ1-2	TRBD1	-	TGCAGCGGACGAGGGGGCGAAGAACTTGGCTACACCTTC	CSGRGGEELGYTF
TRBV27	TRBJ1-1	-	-	TGTGCCAGCAGAAAAACGGGGTTGAACACTGAAGCTTTCTTT	CASRKTGLNTEAFF
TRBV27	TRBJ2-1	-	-	TGTGCCAGCAGTTTATCCCCAGCGTCCTACAATGAGCAGTTCTTC	CASSLSPASYNEQFF
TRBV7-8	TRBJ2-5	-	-	TGTGCCAGCAGCGAGTTCTTCTTGGGGGCAAAAGAGACCCAGTACTTC	CASSEFFLGAKETQYF
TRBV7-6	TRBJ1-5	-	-	TGTGCCAGCAGCCCTCAAGGATATAGCAATCAGCCCCAGCATTTT	CASSPQGYSNQPQHF
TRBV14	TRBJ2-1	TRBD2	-	TGTGCCAGCAGCCAAGTGACGGGACTAGCGGGAGTAGAGCAGTTCTTC	CASSQVTGLAGVEQFF
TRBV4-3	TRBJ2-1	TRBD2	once	TGCGCCAGCAGCCTAGCGGGCAATAATTACAATGAGCAGTTCTTC	CASSLAGNNYNEQFF
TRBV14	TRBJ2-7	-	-	TGTGCCAGCAGCCCCGGTGGGGAGCAGTACTTC	CASSPGGEQYF
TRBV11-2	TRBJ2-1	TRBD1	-	TGTGCCAGCAGCTCGAACAGGGGGCCCTACAATGAGCAGTTCTTC	CASSSNRGPYNEQFF
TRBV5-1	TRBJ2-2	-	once	TGCGCCAGCAGCTTGGCAGGTCCCGGGGAGCTGTTTTTT	CASSLAGPGELFF
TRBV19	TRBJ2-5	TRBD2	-	TGTGCCAGTAGTACTAGCGGGGAGCCCCCTCAAGAGACCCAGTACTTC	CASSTSGEPPQETQYF
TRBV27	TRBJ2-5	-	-	TGTGCCAGCAGCCCTGGAGGGCGGCTAGAGACCCAGTACTTC	CASSPGGRLETQYF
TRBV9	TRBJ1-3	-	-	TGTGCCAGCAGCGTAGACGGGACACCTGGAAACACCATATATTTT	CASSVDGTPGNTIYF
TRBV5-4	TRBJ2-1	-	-	TGTGCCAGCAGCCCCGTAATGGGGGACAATGAGCAGTTCTTC	CASSPVMGDNEQFF
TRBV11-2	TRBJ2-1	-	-	TGTGCCAGCAGCTCACTGGACAATGAGCAGTTCTTC	CASSSLDNEQFF
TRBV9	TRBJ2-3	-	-	TGTGCCAGCAGGGAAGGGCAGTCAGCCACAGATACGCAGTATTTT	CASREGQSATDTQYF
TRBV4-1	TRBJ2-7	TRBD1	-	TGCGCCAGCAGCCAAGCTATGGGACAGGCGTACGAGCAGTACTTC	CASSQAMGQAYEQYF
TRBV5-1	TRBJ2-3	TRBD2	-	TGCGCCAGCAGCTTAGCGGGAGTGATCACAGATACGCAGTATTTT	CASSLAGVITDTQYF
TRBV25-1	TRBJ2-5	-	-	TGTGCCAGCAGAGGGGGGAGCGTAGAGACCCAGTACTTC	CASRGGSVETQYF
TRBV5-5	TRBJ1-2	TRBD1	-	TGTGCCAGCACCCATTGGACAGGGGGAGGTGACGGCTACACCTTC	CASTHWTGGGDGYTF
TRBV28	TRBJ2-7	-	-	TGTGCCAGCAGTCACACAGACTACGAGCAGTACTTC	CASSHTDYEQYF
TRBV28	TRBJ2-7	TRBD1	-	TGTGCCAGCAGTCTCCGGGACAGCAATAACCACGAGCAGTACTTC	CASSLRDSNNHEQYF
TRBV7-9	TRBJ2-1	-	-	TGTGCCAGCAGTCCCGAGAGAAGTGAGCAGTTCTTC	CASSPERSEQFF
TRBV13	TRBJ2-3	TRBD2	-	TGTGCCAGCAGCCGGACTAGCGGGAGCGTCCTAAGCACAGATACGCAGTATTTT	CASSRTSGSVLSTDTQYF
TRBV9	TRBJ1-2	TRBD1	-	TGTGCCAGCAGCGTAGCGGCAGGGGGGGAATCGGACTATGGCTACACCTTC	CASSVAAGGESDYGYTF
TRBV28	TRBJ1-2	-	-	TGTGCCAGCGGCACGGGCACCCACTATGGCTACACCTTC	CASGTGTHYGYTF